This T cell receptor beta chain emerged from a study of beta chain features in type 1 diabetes. CDR3 length equals 15 residues. Germline V CDR1 and CDR2: LNHDA, SQIVND (reference sequence). Trimming pared 5 bases from V and 6 bases from J, leaving 14 bases between. Only a few counts were recorded for this clone. No antigen is known for it. General study results and limits: A pattern of fewer insertions and more deletions at VDJ junctions was seen in type 1 diabetes patients. A moderate, significant TCRB CDR3 shortening appeared in type 1 diabetes across four CD4+ subsets. A PCR bias possibly favoring shorter templates would apply equally to patients and controls.

Sorted CD4+ subsets: naive, central memory, regulatory, stem cell-like memory (CD45RO/CCR7/CD25/CD127/CD95/CD27 panel). Expressed TCRB transcripts were sequenced, since all the RNA that had been isolated was reverse transcribed. Generated by immunoSEQ multiplex PCR, the TCRdb table keeps only in-frame clones and is missing some. This repertoire shows 400,000 or so clones, roughly 12% found once; its top ten account for 0.008% to 0.011%. The source of this sequence is a woman aged 18-29 years with type 1 diabetes. The sequenced material came from naive CD4+ T cells from blood. The chain employs TRBV19 and TRBJ1-6; TRBD1 might be the D (6 bases). CDR3 sequence reads: CASSGIQGINSPLHF. CDR3 in DNA: TGTGCCAGTAGTGGTATACAGGGAATTAATTCACCCCTCCACTTT. Drawing the rest from reference TRBV19 and TRBJ1-6, the complete variable domain is DGGITQSPKYLFRKEGQNVTLSCEQNLNHDAMYWYRQDPGQGLRLIYYSQIVNDFQKGDIAEGYSVSREKKESFPLTVTSAQKNPTAFYLCASSGIQGINSPLHFGNGTRLTVT.